Sample share makes the clone carrying this T cell receptor (delta chain) hyperexpanded. Other DNA variants within this sample encode the same CDR3. The sample belongs to a study of gamma-delta T cells after stem cell transplantation. The CDR3 loop spans 19 amino acids. Germline V lookup: CDR1 TSWWSYY, CDR2 QGS. Trimming shortened V by 2 bases and J by 4 bases, and 29 bases separated the two germline ends. TCRdb re-identified clones in the RT-PCR reads via CATT. The repertoire holds around 1,500 delta-chain clones, with 1.6% as singletons. This TCR came from a human donor. It is not recorded whose cells these are; they may come from a transplant donor. The chain employs TRDV1 and TRDJ4, with D perhaps TRDD2 or TRDD3 (6 bases each). Sequencing was performed on gamma-delta T cells. CDR3 nucleotide sequence: TGTGCTCTTGGGGAATTCCGACGGCCTTCCCCGGCCGGGGGACTACCCCTGATCTTT. Translating gives CALGEFRRPSPAGGLPLIF.